This TCR beta chain emerged from a study of blood T cells in healthy people across ages. General study points: Age advanced and TCR beta diversity per million T cells fell, roughly linearly.

Comments on this clonotype: Its target is unknown. The junction differs from germline at one of its ends, possibly a read error.

It was approximately 10 milliliters of peripheral blood that were drawn from each donor. The use of a sample-barcoded 5' primer and a J-beta primer mix characterized a second PCR of roughly 6 to 12 cycles. TCRdb reprocessed the 5' RACE reads via MiXCR and lists one record per CDR3 protein. Of hundreds of thousands of distinct CDR3 sequences listed, roughly 21% were seen once; the top ten hold about 3.6%. The sequencing input was blood. This TCR was sampled from a man aged 65-85 years in good health.

CDR3 loop: CAGQELPSYEQDF. The CDR3 DNA sequence: TGTGCCGGGCAGGAACTGCCCTCCTACGAGCAGGACTTC. The chain is built from TRBV2 and TRBJ2-7; no clear D. Germline V lookup: CDR1 SNHLY, CDR2 FYNNEI. The CDR3 contains 13 residues.